The subject of this entry is one TCR beta chain. The antigen is not known. Individual cDNA molecules received unique molecular identifiers during library preparation. TCRdb passed the 5' RACE reads through MiXCR, listing each CDR3 protein once. The sample lists around 76,000 distinct CDR3 sequences, 12% occurring once. This sample was included in a study of early T cells in non-severe SARS-CoV-2 infection. The overall study: From unsorted whole blood, bulk RNA was sequenced, and the chains remained unpaired.

Broader study findings: Comparison of clonotypes with VDJdb favored anti-spike CD8 responses while missing private and CD4 specificities.

The CDR3 extends over 17 amino acids. V shed 6 bases, J shed 0 bases, and the junction held 10 bases outside the gene matches. Germline V lookup: CDR1 SEHNR, CDR2 FQNEAQ (reference sequence). The sequenced sample was whole blood. This clonotype originated in an adult who was a healthcare worker with PCR-confirmed SARS-CoV-2 infection or an uninfected control (not recorded which). This chain joins TRBV7-9 and TRBJ2-3, with TRBD1 identical over 9 bases. CDR3 bases: TGTGCCAGCAGGCGGGACAGGGTTTCATACAGCACAGATACGCAGTATTTT. The encoded protein is CASRRDRVSYSTDTQYF. The whole variable domain, remainder taken from reference TRBV7-9 and TRBJ2-3, is DTGVSQNPRHKITKRGQNVTFRCDPISEHNRLYWYRQTLGQGPEFLTYFQNEAQLEKSRLLSDRFSAERPKGSFSTLEIQRTEQGDSAMYLCASRRDRVSYSTDTQYFGPGTRLTVL.